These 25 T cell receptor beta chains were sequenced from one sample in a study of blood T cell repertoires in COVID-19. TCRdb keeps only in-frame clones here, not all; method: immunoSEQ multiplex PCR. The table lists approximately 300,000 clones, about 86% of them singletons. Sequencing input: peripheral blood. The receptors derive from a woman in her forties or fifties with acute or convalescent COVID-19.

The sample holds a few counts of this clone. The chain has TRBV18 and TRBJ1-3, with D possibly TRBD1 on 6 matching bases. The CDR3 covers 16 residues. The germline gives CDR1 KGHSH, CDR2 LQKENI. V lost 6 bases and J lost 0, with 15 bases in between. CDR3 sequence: CASSIGTTSSGNTIYF. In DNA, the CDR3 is TGTGCCAGCTCCATCGGGACAACCAGCTCTGGAAACACCATATATTTT.

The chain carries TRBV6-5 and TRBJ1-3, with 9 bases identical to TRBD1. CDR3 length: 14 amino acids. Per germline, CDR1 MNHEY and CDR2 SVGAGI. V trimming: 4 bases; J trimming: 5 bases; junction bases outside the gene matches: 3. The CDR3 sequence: CASSWDRERNTIYF. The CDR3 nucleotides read TGTGCCAGCAGTTGGGACAGGGAAAGAAACACCATATATTTT.

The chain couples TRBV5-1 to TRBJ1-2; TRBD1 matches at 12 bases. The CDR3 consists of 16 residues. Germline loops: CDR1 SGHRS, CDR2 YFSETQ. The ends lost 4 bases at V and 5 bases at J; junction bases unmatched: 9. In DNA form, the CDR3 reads TGCGCCAGCAGCGACCCTGGGACAGGGGGCGCGTATGGCTACACCTTC. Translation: CASSDPGTGGAYGYTF.

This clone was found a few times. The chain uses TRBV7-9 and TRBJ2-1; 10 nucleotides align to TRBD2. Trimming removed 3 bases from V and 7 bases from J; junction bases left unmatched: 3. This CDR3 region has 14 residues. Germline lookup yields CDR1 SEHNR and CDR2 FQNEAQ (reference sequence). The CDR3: CASSLSGRGNEQFF. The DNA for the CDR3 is TGTGCCAGCAGCTTGAGCGGGAGGGGGAATGAGCAGTTCTTC.

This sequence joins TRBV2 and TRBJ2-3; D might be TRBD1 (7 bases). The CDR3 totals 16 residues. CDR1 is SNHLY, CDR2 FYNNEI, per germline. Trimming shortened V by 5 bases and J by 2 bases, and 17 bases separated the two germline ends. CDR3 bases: TGTGCCAGCAGTCCTTTCGACAGGGAGGACACAGATACGCAGTATTTT. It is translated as CASSPFDREDTDTQYF.

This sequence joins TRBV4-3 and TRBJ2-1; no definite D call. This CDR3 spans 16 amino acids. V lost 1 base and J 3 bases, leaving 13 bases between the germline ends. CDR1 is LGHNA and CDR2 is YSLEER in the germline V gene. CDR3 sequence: CASSQVGGVNYNEQFF. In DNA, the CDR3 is TGCGCCAGCAGCCAAGTAGGCGGAGTCAACTACAATGAGCAGTTCTTC.

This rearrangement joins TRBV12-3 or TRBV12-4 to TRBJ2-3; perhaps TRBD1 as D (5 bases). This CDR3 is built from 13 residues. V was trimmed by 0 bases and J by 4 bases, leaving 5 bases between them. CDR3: CASSLATADTQYF. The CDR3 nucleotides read TGTGCCAGCAGTTTAGCGACAGCAGATACGCAGTATTTT.

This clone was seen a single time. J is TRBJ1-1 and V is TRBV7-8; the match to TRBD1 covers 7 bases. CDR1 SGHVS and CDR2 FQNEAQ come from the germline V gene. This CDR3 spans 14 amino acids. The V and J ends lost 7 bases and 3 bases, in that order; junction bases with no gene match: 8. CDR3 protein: CASTTRQGDTEAFF. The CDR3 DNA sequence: TGTGCCAGCACCACCCGCCAGGGGGACACTGAAGCTTTCTTT. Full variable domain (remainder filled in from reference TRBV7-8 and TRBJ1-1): GAGVSQSPRYKVAKRGQDVALRCDPISGHVSLFWYQQALGQGPEFLTYFQNEAQLDKSGLPSDRFFAERPEGSVSTLKIQRTQQEDSAVYLCASTTRQGDTEAFFGQGTRLTVV.

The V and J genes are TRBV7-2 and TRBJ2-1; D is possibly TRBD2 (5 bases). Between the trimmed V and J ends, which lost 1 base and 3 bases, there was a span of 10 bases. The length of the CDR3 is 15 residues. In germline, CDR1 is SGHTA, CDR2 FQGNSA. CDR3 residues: CASSLGRGSYNEQFF. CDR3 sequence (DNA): TGTGCCAGCAGCTTAGGAAGAGGGAGCTACAATGAGCAGTTCTTC.

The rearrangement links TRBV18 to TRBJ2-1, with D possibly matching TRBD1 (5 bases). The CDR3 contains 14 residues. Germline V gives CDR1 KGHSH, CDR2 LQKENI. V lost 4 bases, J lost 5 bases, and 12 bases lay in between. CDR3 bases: TGTGCCAGCTCACGTGACAGTCAGAACAATGAGCAGTTCTTC. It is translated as CASSRDSQNNEQFF.

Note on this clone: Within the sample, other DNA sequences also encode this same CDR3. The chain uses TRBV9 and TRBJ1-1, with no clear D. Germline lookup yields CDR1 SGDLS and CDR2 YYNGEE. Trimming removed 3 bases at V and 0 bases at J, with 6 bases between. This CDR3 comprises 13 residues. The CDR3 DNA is TGTGCCAGCAGCGCGGGATTGAACACTGAAGCTTTCTTT. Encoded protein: CASSAGLNTEAFF.

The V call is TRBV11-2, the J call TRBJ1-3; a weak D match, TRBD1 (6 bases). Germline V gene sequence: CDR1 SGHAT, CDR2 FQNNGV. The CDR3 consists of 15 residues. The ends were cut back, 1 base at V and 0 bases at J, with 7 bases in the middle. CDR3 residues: CASSLGTASGNTIYF. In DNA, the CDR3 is TGTGCCAGCAGCTTAGGGACAGCCTCTGGAAACACCATATATTTT.

The DNA of the CDR3 is TGTGCCAGCAGCCCCGGTGGAAACACCATATATTTT. Translation: CASSPGGNTIYF. V gene TRBV27 combines with J gene TRBJ1-3; unclear D gene. The CDR3 is made up of 12 amino acids. With 6 bases removed from V and 3 bases from J, the gap between germline ends came to 6 bases. Germline CDR1 MNHEY, CDR2 SMNVEV (reference sequence).

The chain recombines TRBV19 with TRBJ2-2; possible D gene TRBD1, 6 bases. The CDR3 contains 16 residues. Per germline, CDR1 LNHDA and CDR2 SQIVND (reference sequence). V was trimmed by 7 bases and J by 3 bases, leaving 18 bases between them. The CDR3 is CASTEEKGEYTGELFF. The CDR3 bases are TGTGCCAGTACCGAAGAGAAGGGGGAGTACACCGGGGAGCTGTTTTTT.

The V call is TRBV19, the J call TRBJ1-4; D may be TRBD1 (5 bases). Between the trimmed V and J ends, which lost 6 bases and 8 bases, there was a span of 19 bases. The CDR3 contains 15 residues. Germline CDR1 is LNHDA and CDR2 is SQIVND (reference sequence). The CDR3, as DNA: TGTGCCAGTAGCTCCCCTGGAGGGGCGTGGGAAAAACTGTTTTTT. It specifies CASSSPGGAWEKLFF.

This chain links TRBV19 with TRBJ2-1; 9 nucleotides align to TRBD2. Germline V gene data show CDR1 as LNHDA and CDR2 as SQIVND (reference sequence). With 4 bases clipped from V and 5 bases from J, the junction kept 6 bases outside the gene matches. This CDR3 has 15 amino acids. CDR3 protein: CASSKGLATHNEQFF. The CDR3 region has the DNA TGTGCCAGTAGTAAGGGACTAGCTACCCACAATGAGCAGTTCTTC.

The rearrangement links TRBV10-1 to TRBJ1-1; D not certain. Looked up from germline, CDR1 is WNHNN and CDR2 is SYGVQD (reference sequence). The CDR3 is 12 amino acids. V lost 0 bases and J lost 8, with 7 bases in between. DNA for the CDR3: TGCGCCAGCAGTGAGTCGAGGAGAGAAGCTTTCTTT. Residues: CASSESRREAFF.

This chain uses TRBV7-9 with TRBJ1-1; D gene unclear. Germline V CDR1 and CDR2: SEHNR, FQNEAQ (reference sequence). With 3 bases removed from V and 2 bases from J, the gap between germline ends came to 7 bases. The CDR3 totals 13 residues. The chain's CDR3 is CASSFTTNTEAFF. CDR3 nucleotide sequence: TGTGCCAGCAGCTTTACTACTAACACTGAAGCTTTCTTT.

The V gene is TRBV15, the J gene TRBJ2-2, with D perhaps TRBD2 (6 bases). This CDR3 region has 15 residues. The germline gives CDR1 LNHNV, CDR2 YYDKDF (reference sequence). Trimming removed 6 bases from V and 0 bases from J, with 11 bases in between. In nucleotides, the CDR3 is TGTGCCACCAGAAGCCGGGGGACGAACACCGGGGAGCTGTTTTTT. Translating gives CATRSRGTNTGELFF.

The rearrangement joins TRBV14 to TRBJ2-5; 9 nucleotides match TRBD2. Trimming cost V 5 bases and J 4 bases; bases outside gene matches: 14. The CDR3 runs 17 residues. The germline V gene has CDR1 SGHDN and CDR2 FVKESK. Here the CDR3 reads CASSDYRLADFPETQYF. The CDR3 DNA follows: TGTGCCAGCAGCGATTATCGACTAGCGGATTTCCCAGAGACCCAGTACTTC.

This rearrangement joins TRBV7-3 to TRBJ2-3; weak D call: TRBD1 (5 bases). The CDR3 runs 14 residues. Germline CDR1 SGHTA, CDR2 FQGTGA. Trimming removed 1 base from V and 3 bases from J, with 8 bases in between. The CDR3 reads CASSLMRQTDTQYF. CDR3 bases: TGTGCCAGCAGCTTAATGAGACAGACAGATACGCAGTATTTT.

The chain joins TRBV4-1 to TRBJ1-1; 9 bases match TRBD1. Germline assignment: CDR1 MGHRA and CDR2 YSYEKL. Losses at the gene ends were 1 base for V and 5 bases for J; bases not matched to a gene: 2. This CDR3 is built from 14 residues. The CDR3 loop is CASSQGQGGTEAFF. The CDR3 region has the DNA TGCGCCAGCAGCCAAGGACAGGGGGGGACTGAAGCTTTCTTT.

In nucleotides, the CDR3 is TGTGCCATCAGTGAGCGCGGGTACTCAGAAGGAGAGACCCAGTACTTC. This codes for CAISERGYSEGETQYF. The chain combines TRBV10-3 with TRBJ2-5; perhaps TRBD2 as D (5 bases). The CDR3 extends over 16 amino acids. Germline loops: CDR1 ENHRY, CDR2 SYGVKD. Trimming removed 2 bases from V and 4 bases from J, with 17 bases in between.

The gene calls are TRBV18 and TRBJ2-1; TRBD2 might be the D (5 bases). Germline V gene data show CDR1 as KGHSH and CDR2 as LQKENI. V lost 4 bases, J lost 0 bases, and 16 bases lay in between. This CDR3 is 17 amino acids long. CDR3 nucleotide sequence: TGTGCCAGCTCACGCACAAGCCCGGGGAGCTCCTACAATGAGCAGTTCTTC. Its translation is CASSRTSPGSSYNEQFF.

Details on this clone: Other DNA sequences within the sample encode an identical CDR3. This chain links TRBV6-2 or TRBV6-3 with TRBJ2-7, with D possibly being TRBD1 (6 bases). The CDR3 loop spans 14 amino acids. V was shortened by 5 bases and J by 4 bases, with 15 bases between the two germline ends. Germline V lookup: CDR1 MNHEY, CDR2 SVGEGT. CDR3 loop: CASSEAGTPYEQYF. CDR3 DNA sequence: TGTGCCAGCAGTGAGGCCGGGACACCTTACGAGCAGTACTTC.